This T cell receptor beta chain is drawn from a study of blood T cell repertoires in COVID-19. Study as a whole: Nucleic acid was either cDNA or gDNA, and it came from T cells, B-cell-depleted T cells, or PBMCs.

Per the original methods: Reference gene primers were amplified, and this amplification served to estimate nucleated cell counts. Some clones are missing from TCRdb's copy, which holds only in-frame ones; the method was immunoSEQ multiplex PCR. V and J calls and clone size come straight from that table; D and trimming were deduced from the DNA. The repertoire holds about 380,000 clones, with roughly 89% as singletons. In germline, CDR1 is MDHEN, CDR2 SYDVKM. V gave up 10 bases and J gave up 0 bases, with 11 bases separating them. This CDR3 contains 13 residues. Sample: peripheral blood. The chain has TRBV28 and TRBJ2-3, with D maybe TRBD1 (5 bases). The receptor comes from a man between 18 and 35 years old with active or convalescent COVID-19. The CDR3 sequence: CATQGASTDTQYF. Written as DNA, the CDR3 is TGTGCCACCCAAGGGGCGAGCACAGATACGCAGTATTTT. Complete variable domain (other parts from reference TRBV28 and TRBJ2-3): DVKVTQSSRYLVKRTGEKVFLECVQDMDHENMFWYRQDPGLGLRLIYFSYDVKMKEKGDIPEGYSVSREKKERFSLILESASTNQTSMYLCATQGASTDTQYFGPGTRLTVL.